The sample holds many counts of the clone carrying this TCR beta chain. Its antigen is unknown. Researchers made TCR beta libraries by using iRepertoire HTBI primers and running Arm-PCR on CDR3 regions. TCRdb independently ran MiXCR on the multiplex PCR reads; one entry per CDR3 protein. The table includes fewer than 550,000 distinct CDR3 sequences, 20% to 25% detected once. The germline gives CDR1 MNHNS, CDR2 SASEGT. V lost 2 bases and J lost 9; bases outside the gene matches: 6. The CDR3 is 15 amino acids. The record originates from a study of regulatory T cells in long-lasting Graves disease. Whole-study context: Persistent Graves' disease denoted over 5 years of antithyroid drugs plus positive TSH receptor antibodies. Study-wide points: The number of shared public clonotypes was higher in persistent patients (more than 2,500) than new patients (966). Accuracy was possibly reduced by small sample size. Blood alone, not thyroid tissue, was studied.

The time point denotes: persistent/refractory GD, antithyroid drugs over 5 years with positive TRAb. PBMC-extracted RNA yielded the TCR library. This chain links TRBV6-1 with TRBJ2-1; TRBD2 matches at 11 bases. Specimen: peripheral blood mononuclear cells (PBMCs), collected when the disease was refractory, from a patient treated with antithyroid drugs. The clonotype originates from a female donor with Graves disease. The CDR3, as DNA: TGTGCCAGCAGTGAATTAGCGGGAGGGATCGGTGAGCAGTTCTTC. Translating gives CASSELAGGIGEQFF.